This passage covers 22 T cell receptor beta chains from one sample sequenced in a study of cytomegalovirus exposure and HLA in healthy donors. The data were produced by immunoSEQ multiplex PCR, yet TCRdb's version contains in-frame clones alone and is incomplete. The sample lists roughly 100,000 clones; about 88% were seen once. The sequencing sample was made of PBMCs. The receptors originated from a woman between 18 and 29 years old in good health and CMV-seropositive.

This rearrangement joins TRBV5-1 to TRBJ2-2; D might be TRBD1 (5 bases). The CDR3 is made up of 17 amino acids. Trimming stripped 0 bases from V and 5 bases from J, with 17 bases between. Germline loops: CDR1 SGHRS, CDR2 YFSETQ. In DNA, the CDR3 is TGCGCCAGCAGCTTGGCTGTGGCAGGGCCAGGGACCGGGGAGCTGTTTTTT. Protein sequence: CASSLAVAGPGTGELFF.

This clone was seen a handful of times. V usage is TRBV5-1 and J usage is TRBJ2-7, with 7 bases that match TRBD2. V gave up 6 bases and J gave up 7 bases; unmatched junction bases: 10. This CDR3 has 13 amino acids. Germline lookup yields CDR1 SGHRS and CDR2 YFSETQ. The CDR3 sequence is CASTAGVGGEQYF. CDR3 DNA: TGCGCCAGCACTGCGGGGGTAGGAGGGGAGCAGTACTTC.

The gene calls are TRBV14 and TRBJ1-2; D might be TRBD1 (5 bases). The V end lost 3 bases, the J end lost 5 bases, and 25 bases lay between the germline ends. This CDR3 has 18 amino acids. The germline V gene has CDR1 SGHDN and CDR2 FVKESK. The CDR3 nucleotides read TGTGCCAGCAGCCACCTTCCGGGACTGATTGACGTTGGGTATGGCTACACCTTC. Amino acid sequence: CASSHLPGLIDVGYGYTF.

The rearrangement joins TRBV2 to TRBJ1-1; 7 nucleotides align to TRBD1. V dropped 7 bases and J dropped 0; count of bases not matched to a gene: 5. Germline-derived CDR1 and CDR2 are SNHLY and FYNNEI. The length of the CDR3 is 14 residues. CDR3 sequence reads: CASIAGTVNTEAFF. The CDR3 DNA follows: TGTGCCAGCATCGCCGGGACAGTGAACACTGAAGCTTTCTTT.

This clone was found once. This chain joins TRBV19 and TRBJ1-2, with a tentative D call TRBD1 (5 bases). The CDR3 runs 13 residues. The V and J ends lost 1 base and 8 bases respectively, with 11 bases between them. CDR1 is LNHDA, CDR2 SQIVND, per germline (reference sequence). In DNA, the CDR3 is TGTGCCAGTAGTATAGCAGCGGGGGGAGGCTACACCTTC. Translated, it gives CASSIAAGGGYTF.

The V call is TRBV5-6, the J call TRBJ2-5; 7 bases match TRBD2. The junction had 12 bases not matched to a gene; V was cut back by 3 bases and J by 1 base. Germline V gives CDR1 SGHDT, CDR2 YYEEEE. This CDR3 contains 17 residues. The CDR3 sequence: CASSSTYLAELQETQYF. DNA for the CDR3: TGTGCCAGCAGCTCCACGTATCTAGCGGAACTCCAAGAGACCCAGTACTTC.

This chain joins TRBV5-1 and TRBJ2-3; a weak D match, TRBD2 (6 bases). CDR1 is SGHRS and CDR2 is YFSETQ in the germline V gene. The CDR3 sequence is 13 residues long. V gave up 7 bases and J gave up 4 bases, with 13 bases separating them. The CDR3: CASQEGYADTQYF. CDR3 DNA sequence: TGCGCCAGCCAGGAGGGGTATGCAGATACGCAGTATTTT.

The chain joins TRBV5-1 to TRBJ2-5, with TRBD1 as a possible D gene (5 bases). The CDR3 consists of 14 residues. Per germline, CDR1 SGHRS and CDR2 YFSETQ. Trimming took off 4 bases at V and 1 base at J, with 11 bases between the two ends. The CDR3 loop reads CASSPRQTQETQYF. CDR3 nucleotides: TGCGCCAGCAGCCCGCGACAGACCCAAGAGACCCAGTACTTC. The whole variable domain, remainder taken from reference TRBV5-1 and TRBJ2-5, is KAGVTQTPRYLIKTRGQQVTLSCSPISGHRSVSWYQQTPGQGLQFLFEYFSETQRNKGNFPGRFSGRQFSNSRSEMNVSTLELGDSALYLCASSPRQTQETQYFGPGTRLLVL.

The chain has TRBV9 and TRBJ2-5, with 15 positions matching TRBD2. This CDR3 region has 17 residues. Losses at the gene ends were 4 bases for V and 4 bases for J; bases not matched to a gene: 8. CDR1 and CDR2 (germline): SGDLS, YYNGEE. CDR3 in DNA: TGTGCCAGCAGCCAAGGACTAGCGGGAGGGCCGGTAGAGACCCAGTACTTC. This encodes CASSQGLAGGPVETQYF. Based on the CDR3 plus reference TRBV9 and TRBJ2-5, the full variable domain is DSGVTQTPKHLITATGQRVTLRCSPRSGDLSVYWYQQSLDQGLQFLIQYYNGEERAKGNILERFSAQQFPDLHSELNLSSLELGDSALYFCASSQGLAGGPVETQYFGPGTRLLVL.

The V and J genes are TRBV12-5 and TRBJ2-7; 11 bases map to TRBD2. The CDR3 sequence is 21 residues long. The J segment lost 0 bases and the V segment lost 5 bases, leaving 21 bases of the junction unmatched. Germline V gene data show CDR1 as LGHNT and CDR2 as FRNRAP. The CDR3 region is CASGQGLSGLAVIDSSYEQYF. For the CDR3, the DNA is TGTGCTAGTGGTCAGGGACTTTCGGGACTAGCGGTCATCGACAGCTCCTACGAGCAGTACTTC.

The chain is built from TRBV30 and TRBJ1-1; 7 bases are a match to TRBD1. CDR3 size: 14 residues. V trimming: 3 bases; J trimming: 0 bases; junction bases outside the gene matches: 4. Germline V gene lookup returns CDR1 GTSNPN and CDR2 SVGIG (reference sequence). The CDR3 sequence: CAWRPQGVNTEAFF. Written as DNA, the CDR3 is TGTGCCTGGAGGCCCCAGGGGGTGAACACTGAAGCTTTCTTT.

The CDR3 sequence is CASSAPAGGVLAFF. The DNA for the CDR3 is TGTGCCAGCAGTGCCCCCGCCGGGGGGGTTTTAGCTTTCTTT. This rearrangement joins TRBV2 to TRBJ1-1; tentative D call: TRBD1 (5 bases). Germline values: CDR1 SNHLY, CDR2 FYNNEI. This CDR3 is 14 amino acids long. With 4 bases removed from V and 10 bases from J, the gap between germline ends came to 19 bases. The full variable domain, its missing parts supplied by reference TRBV2 and TRBJ1-1, is EPEVTQTPSHQVTQMGQEVILRCVPISNHLYFYWYRQILGQKVEFLVSFYNNEISEKSEIFDDQFSVERPDGSNFTLKIRSTKLEDSAMYFCASSAPAGGVLAFFGQGTRLTVV.

The gene calls are TRBV14 and TRBJ1-4; TRBD1 matches at 8 bases. The V and J ends lost 2 bases and 8 bases, in that order; junction bases with no gene match: 13. CDR1 is SGHDN, CDR2 FVKESK, per germline. The CDR3 is 17 residues long. CDR3: CASSQFRVRGLGEKLFF. The CDR3 nucleotides read TGTGCCAGCAGCCAATTCAGAGTCAGGGGGCTTGGCGAAAAACTGTTTTTT.

The chain combines TRBV4-2 with TRBJ2-3; TRBD1 matches 10 bases. Germline lookup yields CDR1 LGHNA and CDR2 YNFKEQ. The CDR3 contains 16 residues. Germline trimming cut 5 bases from V and 1 base from J; bases unmatched to any gene: 6. CDR3 sequence: CASSTRQGAGTDTQYF. CDR3 coding DNA: TGTGCCAGCAGCACCCGACAGGGGGCGGGCACAGATACGCAGTATTTT.

This chain uses TRBV2 with TRBJ2-5; 7 bases are a match to TRBD1. J was trimmed by 4 bases and V by 4 bases; bases with no gene match: 9. Looked up from germline, CDR1 is SNHLY and CDR2 is FYNNEI. This CDR3 is built from 15 residues. The CDR3 bases are TGTGCCAGCAGTGGACAGGGTCTCGAGGGAGAGACCCAGTACTTC. It encodes CASSGQGLEGETQYF.

The J gene is TRBJ2-7, the V gene TRBV5-6; D unresolved. From germline, CDR1 is SGHDT and CDR2 YYEEEE. Trimming took 4 bases from V and 5 from J, leaving 7 bases between them. The CDR3 runs 11 residues. The CDR3 region is CASSMYNEQYF. In nucleotides, the CDR3 is TGTGCCAGCAGCATGTACAACGAGCAGTACTTC. Full variable domain (rest looked up from reference TRBV5-6 and TRBJ2-7): DAGVTQSPTHLIKTRGQQVTLRCSPKSGHDTVSWYQQALGQGPQFIFQYYEEEERQRGNFPDRFSGHQFPNYSSELNVNALLLGDSALYLCASSMYNEQYFGPGTRLTVT.

The chain is built from TRBV7-9 and TRBJ1-3, with D perhaps TRBD1 (5 bases). V lost 4 bases and J lost 4, with 17 bases in between. The CDR3 totals 16 residues. Looked up from germline, CDR1 is SEHNR and CDR2 is FQNEAQ (reference sequence). The CDR3 coding sequence is TGTGCCAGCAGCTCCCCGACAGCGGGTACCGGAAACACCATATATTTT. Encoded protein: CASSSPTAGTGNTIYF.

V and J are TRBV5-8 and TRBJ2-7; 15 nucleotides align to TRBD2. The CDR3 is made up of 16 amino acids. The V and J ends lost 6 bases and 6 bases, in that order; junction bases with no gene match: 10. Germline V gene lookup returns CDR1 SGHTS and CDR2 YDEGEE. The DNA of the CDR3 is TGTGCCAGCACCGGACTAGCGGGAGGGCCCGCCTCCGAGCAGTACTTC. It yields the protein CASTGLAGGPASEQYF. Full variable domain (missing parts from reference TRBV5-8 and TRBJ2-7): EAGVTQSPTHLIKTRGQQATLRCSPISGHTSVYWYQQALGLGLQFLLWYDEGEERNRGNFPPRFSGRQFPNYSSELNVNALELEDSALYLCASTGLAGGPASEQYFGPGTRLTVT.

This clone showed up just once. The chain employs TRBV12-5 and TRBJ1-5, with a weak D call TRBD1 (6 bases). The V and J ends lost 1 base and 6 bases respectively, with 10 bases between them. Germline V gene sequence: CDR1 LGHNT, CDR2 FRNRAP. CDR3 size: 14 residues. CDR3 nucleotide sequence: TGTGCTAGTGGTTTGGACAGGGAAGGTCAGCCCCAGCATTTT. It yields the protein CASGLDREGQPQHF.

The chain recombines TRBV4-1 with TRBJ2-2, with a possible D match to TRBD1 (6 bases). The CDR3 consists of 17 residues. Trimming removed 1 base from V and 6 bases from J, with 18 bases in between. CDR1 is MGHRA, CDR2 YSYEKL, per germline. The CDR3 loop reads CASSQVMAGAFAGELFF. CDR3 DNA: TGCGCCAGCAGCCAAGTAATGGCAGGGGCTTTCGCCGGGGAGCTGTTTTTT.

This clone was observed a single time. The genes are TRBV12-5 and TRBJ2-1; no definite D call. This CDR3 is built from 16 residues. Germline-derived CDR1 and CDR2 are LGHNT and FRNRAP. V shed 0 bases and J shed 4 bases, with 13 bases lying between them. The CDR3 sequence: CASGLVTPSRYNEQFF. CDR3 in DNA: TGTGCTAGTGGTTTGGTTACCCCTAGTCGGTACAATGAGCAGTTCTTC.

The chain carries TRBV6-5 and TRBJ1-6; TRBD1 is a possible D gene (5 bases). Trimming took off 4 bases at V and 6 bases at J, with 13 bases between the two ends. The CDR3 is made up of 15 amino acids. Per the germline V gene, CDR1 is MNHEY and CDR2 is SVGAGI. The CDR3 DNA reads as TGTGCCAGCAGTTTCGAGCCAGGGCGTAATTCACCCCTCCACTTT. Translated, it gives CASSFEPGRNSPLHF.